Below, 23 T cell receptor beta chains from the same sample are listed, as sequenced in a study of blood T cells in healthy people across ages. PCR was performed a second time for roughly 7 to 12 cycles using a sample-barcoded 5' primer and a J-beta primer mix. Each CDR3 protein gets one entry after TCRdb re-called the 5' RACE reads with MiXCR. Among approximately 940,000 distinct CDR3 sequences listed, 40% to 60% were seen once. Specimen: blood. The receptors come from a man younger than 40 in good health.

This chain connects TRBV20-1 to TRBJ1-5; possibly TRBD1 for D (5 bases). Germline V gives CDR1 DFQATT, CDR2 SNEGSKA (reference sequence). CDR3 length: 12 residues. Trimming shortened V by 8 bases and J by 7 bases, and 15 bases separated the two germline ends. The CDR3 DNA sequence: TGCAGTCGGGGGGAGGGGTCGCAGCCCCAGCATTTT. It encodes CSRGEGSQPQHF.

This clonotype was seen more than once but under ten times. The gene calls are TRBV7-2 and TRBJ1-2; 7 nucleotides align to TRBD1. Germline assignment: CDR1 SGHTA and CDR2 FQGNSA. The CDR3 consists of 14 residues. The J segment lost 1 base and the V segment lost 4 bases, leaving 3 bases of the junction unmatched. The CDR3 DNA sequence: TGTGCCAGCAGCTCAGGGGGGTTTAACTATGGCTACACCTTC. Its translation is CASSSGGFNYGYTF.

This chain uses TRBV10-3 with TRBJ1-5, with D hard to call. In germline, CDR1 is ENHRY, CDR2 SYGVKD. The length of the CDR3 is 10 residues. Trimming shortened V by 8 bases and J by 5 bases, and 4 bases separated the two germline ends. The CDR3 region is CAIGDQPQHF. For the CDR3, the DNA is TGTGCCATCGGCGATCAGCCCCAGCATTTT.

This clonotype was counted a single time. The genes are TRBV28 and TRBJ2-7; 8 bases fit TRBD1. This CDR3 has 18 amino acids. CDR1 is MDHEN and CDR2 is SYDVKM in the germline V gene. The V segment lost 2 bases and the J segment 0 bases; nucleotides outside the gene matches: 12. CDR3 in DNA: TGTGCCAGCAGTTTAGGGACAGGAGGTCTCGCTAGCTCCTACGAGCAGTACTTC. Its translation: CASSLGTGGLASSYEQYF.

This rearrangement joins TRBV7-2 to TRBJ2-5; a weak D match, TRBD2 (6 bases). There are 18 residues in the CDR3. Germline CDR1 reads SGHTA; CDR2 reads FQGNSA. Between the trimmed V and J ends, which lost 1 base and 2 bases, there was a span of 20 bases. In DNA form, the CDR3 reads TGTGCCAGCAGCTTAGGGGTTGGATACTCGGGGAGGCAAGAGACCCAGTACTTC. Translating gives CASSLGVGYSGRQETQYF.

The rearrangement uses TRBV12-3 or TRBV12-4 and TRBJ2-7, with D perhaps matching TRBD2 (6 bases). The V gene lost 6 bases and the J gene lost 7 bases, with 22 bases spanning the gap. The CDR3 contains 15 residues. CDR3 region: CASSPQTGVGNEQYF. The CDR3 DNA sequence: TGTGCCAGCAGCCCCCAAACGGGGGTTGGAAATGAGCAGTACTTC.

A remark on this clonotype: A clone one base away is much larger, so this may be a read error. DNA of the CDR3: TGTGCCGGCAGCACCCGGACTAGCGGGCGTCTTGATACGCAGTATTTT. This sequence encodes CAGSTRTSGRLDTQYF. This chain uses TRBV11-1 with TRBJ2-3; 11 positions match TRBD2. Germline V CDR1 and CDR2: SGHAT, FQDESV (reference sequence). This CDR3 is built from 16 residues.

V usage is TRBV25-1 and J usage is TRBJ1-2; possibly TRBD1 for D (6 bases). V was cut by 7 bases and J by 4 bases, with 16 bases left in between. Per germline, CDR1 MGHDK and CDR2 SYGVNS. The CDR3 has 14 residues. The CDR3 here is CASKSQGLGYGYTF. The CDR3 region has the DNA TGTGCCAGCAAGTCTCAGGGGCTCGGCTATGGCTACACCTTC.

At least ten counts were recorded for this clonotype. This chain connects TRBV24-1 to TRBJ2-1; 15 bases are a match to TRBD2. J gave up 4 bases and V 5 bases, and 2 bases lay outside the gene matches. CDR1 and CDR2 from the germline V gene are KGHDR and SFDVKD. The CDR3 runs to 16 residues. The CDR3 coding sequence is TGTGCCACCAGTGGAGGACTAGCGGGGGGGTACAATGAGCAGTTCTTC. Translated: CATSGGLAGGYNEQFF.

This clonotype occurred a few times. The chain recombines TRBV4-3 with TRBJ1-3; D not certain. This CDR3 region has 15 residues. CDR1 and CDR2 from the germline V gene are LGHNA and YSLEER. V was clipped by 0 bases and J by 7 bases, with 13 bases between them. The CDR3 DNA reads TGCGCCAGCAGCCAAGAGGGCGCCTACGGCAACACCATATATTTT. Translated, it gives CASSQEGAYGNTIYF.

About this clonotype: The junction shows a germline mismatch at one end, possibly a read error. The chain has TRBV18 and TRBJ1-1; 8 positions match TRBD1. This CDR3 has 16 amino acids. Germline V gene lookup returns CDR1 KGHSH and CDR2 LQKENI. CDR3 residues: CASSPIPGQVNTESFF. DNA of the CDR3: TGTGCCAGCTCACCTATCCCGGGACAGGTAAACACTGAATCTTTCTTT.

The rearrangement links TRBV28 to TRBJ1-2; D not resolved. Per the germline V gene, CDR1 is MDHEN and CDR2 is SYDVKM. V was clipped by 5 bases and J by 5 bases, with 12 bases between them. The CDR3 covers 13 residues. CDR3: CASSPETAYGYTF. For the CDR3, the DNA is TGTGCCAGCAGTCCCGAGACCGCTTATGGCTACACCTTC.

The chain is built from TRBV7-9 and TRBJ2-6; D gene ambiguous. Looked up from germline, CDR1 is SEHNR and CDR2 is FQNEAQ (reference sequence). The V gene lost 9 bases and the J gene lost 6 bases, with 15 bases spanning the gap. The CDR3 sequence is 14 residues long. The CDR3 spells CASTWSREANVLTF. The CDR3 DNA follows: TGTGCCAGTACATGGAGCCGAGAGGCCAACGTCCTGACTTTC.

The V call is TRBV6-1, the J call TRBJ2-4; D ambiguous. The V and J ends lost 10 bases and 5 bases respectively, with 18 bases between them. In germline, CDR1 is MNHNS, CDR2 SASEGT. This CDR3 contains 14 residues. The CDR3 DNA is TGTGCCACCCCAAGGAAGACCCCAGAAAACATTCAGTACTTC. Protein sequence: CATPRKTPENIQYF.

This rearrangement joins TRBV5-1 to TRBJ2-5; D gene ambiguous. This CDR3 has 13 amino acids. With 5 bases removed from V and 5 bases from J, the gap between germline ends came to 13 bases. The V gene's germline CDR1 is SGHRS and CDR2 YFSETQ. The CDR3 spells CASRLPPLETQYF. The CDR3 DNA sequence: TGCGCCAGCAGACTTCCCCCCTTGGAGACCCAGTACTTC.

This clonotype was observed a handful of times. CDR3 amino acids: CSVAGRTSYEQYF. Here the CDR3 DNA reads TGCAGCGTTGCCGGCAGGACCTCCTACGAGCAGTACTTC. The genes are TRBV29-1 and TRBJ2-7; D is undetermined. From germline, CDR1 is SQVTM and CDR2 ANQGSEA. V lost 4 bases and J lost 0, with 10 bases in between. This CDR3 is 13 amino acids long.

This clonotype was detected only a few times. V usage is TRBV29-1 and J usage is TRBJ1-2; D is perhaps TRBD1 (5 bases). The germline CDR1 and CDR2 sequences are SQVTM and ANQGSEA. The CDR3 has 15 residues. The V and J ends lost 2 bases and 1 base respectively, with 14 bases between them. CDR3 sequence (DNA): TGCAGCGTTGAACCCAGGGTCGCCCTTAACTATGGCTACACCTTC. It yields the protein CSVEPRVALNYGYTF.

V is TRBV10-3 and J is TRBJ2-1; D is unclear. The CDR3 is 13 amino acids. Germline V CDR1 and CDR2: ENHRY, SYGVKD. The V gene lost 6 bases and the J gene lost 5 bases, with 11 bases spanning the gap. As DNA, the CDR3 is TGTGCCATCAGCCAGGTCGCCCACAATGAGCAGTTCTTC. Its translation: CAISQVAHNEQFF.

Note on this clonotype: A much bigger clone sits one base away, suggesting this may be a read error. The chain uses TRBV29-1 and TRBJ2-1; the D gene could be TRBD1 or TRBD2 (5 bases each). CDR1 SQVTM and CDR2 ANQGSEA come from the germline V gene. The V gene lost 4 bases and the J gene lost 10 bases, with 14 bases spanning the gap. The CDR3 totals 12 residues. The CDR3 spells CSVGGSAAEQFF. The CDR3 nucleotides read TGCAGCGTTGGGGGGTCGGCAGCCGAGCAGTTCTTC.

This clonotype was picked up a small number of times. The chain joins TRBV7-8 to TRBJ2-7; weak D call: TRBD2 (5 bases). The CDR3 is made up of 11 amino acids. Trimming stripped 8 bases from V and 4 bases from J, with 9 bases between. Germline CDR1 is SGHVS and CDR2 is FQNEAQ. The CDR3 loop reads CASFGGYEQYF. The CDR3 DNA sequence: TGTGCCAGCTTCGGAGGATACGAGCAGTACTTC.

This clonotype was seen only a few times. V usage is TRBV5-1 and J usage is TRBJ2-3; TRBD2 agrees at 7 bases. V trimming: 4 bases; J trimming: 2 bases; junction bases outside the gene matches: 13. From germline, CDR1 is SGHRS and CDR2 YFSETQ. The CDR3 is made up of 17 amino acids. The CDR3 sequence is CASSPTSPSGTTDTQYF. CDR3 DNA sequence: TGCGCCAGCAGCCCGACTTCCCCTAGCGGCACCACAGATACGCAGTATTTT.

This clonotype was recorded a few times. The chain carries TRBV25-1 and TRBJ2-1, with 14 bases matching TRBD2. CDR3 length equals 15 residues. CDR1 is MGHDK, CDR2 SYGVNS, per germline. V lost 7 bases and J lost 9; bases outside the gene matches: 8. The CDR3 DNA is TGTGCCAGCATCCCCACAGGACTAGCGGGGGGTGAGCAGTTCTTC. Encoded protein: CASIPTGLAGGEQFF.

V is TRBV9 and J is TRBJ2-5; maybe TRBD1 (6 bases). The end of the DNA fits TRBJ2-7 better, so the J call may be wrong. The CDR3 has 15 amino acids. Germline V CDR1 and CDR2: SGDLS, YYNGEE. The CDR3 reads CASITGRDISDEQYF. The CDR3 region has the DNA TGTGCCAGCATTACGGGCAGGGACATCTCGGACGAGCAGTACTTC.